One T cell receptor beta chain is described in this entry. Its antigen is currently not known. The input lacks base qualities; no much larger clone sits a single base away. This record comes from a study of blood T cell repertoires in COVID-19 (dated by TCRdb to about 2020). In terms of the full investigation: Collaborator samples came from the United States, Italy and Spain and covered acute and convalescent phases of COVID-19. The samples were drawn from the first 160 participants of the ongoing ImmuneRACE study and from over 950 subjects provided by 6 global collaborators. The material from the prospective study consisted of cDNA or gDNA derived from T cells, B-cell-depleted T cells, or PBMCs. The repertoires were released in a freely available public database intended as a resource for research on the immune response to SARS-CoV-2. The dataset comprised deeply sampled blood TCRbeta repertoires from subjects exposed to, actively infected with, or recovered from COVID-19. Where available, HLA class I and class II types were taken from metadata supplied by the sample provider and were not determined by assay-based typing. Sample metadata almost always included a de-identified subject ID, COVID-19 status, age in years and sex. Broad study findings and their caveats: How much clinical and demographic metadata was included differed by source and by participant, and the metadata was provided uncurated.

V has 4 bases trimmed and J has 9 bases trimmed; junction bases matching no gene number 17. CDR1 and CDR2 are read off the germline V gene (reference sequence) as SGHNT and YYREEE. Spanning cysteine to phenylalanine, the CDR3 consists of 16 amino acids. Only the CDR3 portion is preserved as DNA: 48 bases, with reading frame beginning at the first base. TCRbeta CDR3 regions were amplified from genomic DNA using the immunoSEQ Assay, a bias-controlled multiplex PCR. The study's own analysis went as follows. Nucleated cell counts per sample were estimated from amplification of reference gene primers within the assay. To quantify the absolute abundance of each unique TCRbeta CDR3 rearrangement, sequence reads were collapsed and filtered. For each sample, productive Simpson clonality was calculated as the square root of Simpson's diversity index over productive rearrangements. Drawn from immuneACCESS, this table holds only the in-frame rearrangements with V and J called that TCRdb kept. Clones are partly lost; checked studies trace under half to an unresolved V gene and leave the rest unexplained. V and J calls and clone size are copied from that table; D and trimming were computed from the DNA. The sample table lists a few hundred thousand clones, more than 70% of them with a count of one. 0.99% of the sample rests with the top ten.

Another Seattle source contributed samples from volunteer blood donors who had recovered from COVID-19. Whole blood was collected in K2EDTA tubes by collaborating institutions according to the institutions' own protocols. Collaborator samples were shipped for TCRbeta analysis as frozen whole blood, isolated PBMCs, or DNA extracted from either sample type. The receptor's source is a woman in her thirties or forties who had recovered from COVID-19. Sequencing input: peripheral blood. The sequence joins TRBV5-4 to TRBJ2-5, and 8 bases in between align with TRBD2. The CDR3 region has the sequence CASSGTGTTTGGAQYF. The DNA is as follows: TGTGCCAGCAGCGGGACCGGGACTACCACCGGGGGGGCCCAGTACTTC. Reference TRBV5-4 and TRBJ2-5 proteins supply the regions before and after the CDR3; the full variable domain is: ETGVTQSPTHLIKTRGQQVTLRCSSQSGHNTVSWYQQALGQGPQFIFQYYREEENGRGNFPPRFSGLQFPNYSSELNVNALELDDSALYLCASSGTGTTTGGAQYFGPGTRLLVL.